This T cell receptor beta chain is from a study of cytomegalovirus exposure and HLA in healthy donors. These donors were members of the 120-subject validation cohort, a group separate from the roughly 670-subject first cohort. Turning to this clone: Its antigen is not known.

Measured with immunoSEQ multiplex PCR; TCRdb has only the in-frame clones, and not every one. Of a few hundred thousand clones listed, 80% to 90% were seen once; the top ten hold 0.95% to 1.1%. Study-wide findings and caveats: The study designated 150 or so TCR beta chains cytomegalovirus-associated. The tendency of first-cohort TCR clusters to co-occur in the 120 validation repertoires was identified by a subsequent analysis. Three CMV-associated chains proved CMV antigen-specific in vitro.

The length of the CDR3 is 13 residues. CDR1 and CDR2 from the germline V gene are MGHDK and SYGVNS. Trimming left V 4 bases short and J 10 bases short, with 16 bases between. The source material was PBMCs. The TCR originated in a woman younger than 30 in good health and CMV-seronegative. The chain uses TRBV25-1 and TRBJ1-1; possibly TRBD1 for D (6 bases). The CDR3 loop reads CASSVLNQGRAFF. CDR3 DNA sequence: TGTGCCAGCAGTGTCCTAAACCAGGGGCGAGCTTTCTTT.